This T cell receptor (beta chain) was identified in a study of T-cell memory formation after mild COVID-19. General observations from the study: CD4/CD8 balance held among clones contracting day 15 to 85, and later expanders leaned CD4+.

This clonotype showed up many times. The antigen is undetermined. V was clipped by 5 bases and J by 1 base; unmatched bases: 4. The CDR3 loop spans 15 amino acids. The germline CDR1 and CDR2 sequences are SGHNT and YYREEE (reference sequence). UMIs and sample barcodes were carried by the TCR alpha and TCR beta cDNA libraries that 5'RACE produced using constant-segment primers. In TCRdb, the 5' RACE reads were re-called with MiXCR into one record per CDR3 protein. The sample comprises roughly 250,000 distinct CDR3 sequences, about 16% of which are singletons, and about 3.5% rests with the top ten. Sequencing input: PBMCs or a T cell subset sorted from them (not recorded which). The gene calls are TRBV5-4 and TRBJ2-3; 10 bases are a match to TRBD2. The sequence came from a man in his late teens or twenties who had mild COVID-19 (a few samples of this study predate the infection). Cell type and time point are not known. CDR3 coding DNA: TGTGCCAGCAGACCCGGGACTAGCGGCACAGATACGCAGTATTTT. It yields the protein CASRPGTSGTDTQYF.